This TCR beta chain was sequenced in a study of tumor-infiltrating lymphocytes in localized non-small cell lung cancer. About the study: From each patient, both tumor and uninvolved lung, non-adjacent to tumor, were sampled.

Profiling relied on immunoSEQ multiplex PCR, and the TCRdb table lists in-frame clones only, not all of them. The sample consists of 10,000 to 13,000 clones, 80% to 90% of them appearing once. The CDR3 consists of 12 residues. The V and J ends lost 2 bases and 11 bases respectively, with 15 bases between them. Germline V gives CDR1 GTSNPN, CDR2 SVGIG (reference sequence). Material: uninvolved lung tissue not adjacent to the tumor. The receptor was derived from a human donor with non-small cell lung cancer. The V gene is TRBV30, the J gene TRBJ1-1; the D gene is possibly TRBD1 (5 bases). The CDR3 DNA follows: TGTGCCTGGAGTATCGGGGAGGGGAGGGCTTTCTTT. As protein: CAWSIGEGRAFF.